What follows is one T cell receptor beta chain and its context. The sample belongs to a study of blood T cell repertoires in COVID-19. Study-level background: Samples representing acute and convalescent COVID-19 were sourced from the United States, Italy and Spain. PBMCs, B-cell-depleted T cells, or T cells were the source of the cDNA or gDNA that made up the material.

Under the authors' procedure: Estimation of nucleated cell counts was performed using reference gene primer amplification. Produced via immunoSEQ multiplex PCR; TCRdb's table is partial and in-frame only. Clone size and V and J calls were adopted from that table, with D and trimming inferred from the DNA. Of roughly 230,000 clones listed, approximately 90% are singletons. V lost 6 bases and J lost 8; bases outside the gene matches: 6. The CDR3 has 14 amino acids. Germline loops: CDR1 MNHEY, CDR2 SMNVEV (reference sequence). The chain uses TRBV27 and TRBJ2-1; TRBD2 matches at 11 bases. The TCR sequence derives from a man between 65 and 79 years old with acute or convalescent COVID-19. Sequencing was done on a sample of peripheral blood. Here the CDR3 DNA reads TGTGCCAGCAGCCTACTAGCGGGAGTCTATGAGCAGTTCTTC. Translating it yields CASSLLAGVYEQFF.